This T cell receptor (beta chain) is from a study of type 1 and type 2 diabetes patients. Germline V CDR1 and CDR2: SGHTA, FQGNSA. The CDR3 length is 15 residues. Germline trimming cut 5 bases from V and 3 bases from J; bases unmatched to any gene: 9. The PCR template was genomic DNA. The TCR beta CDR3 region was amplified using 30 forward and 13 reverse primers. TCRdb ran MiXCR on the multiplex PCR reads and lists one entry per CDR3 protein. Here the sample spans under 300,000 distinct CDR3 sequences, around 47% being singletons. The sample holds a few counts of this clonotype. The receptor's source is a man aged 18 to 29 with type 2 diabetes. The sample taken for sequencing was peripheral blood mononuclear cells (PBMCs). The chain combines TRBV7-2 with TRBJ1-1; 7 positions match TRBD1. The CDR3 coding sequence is TGTGCCAGCAGCCTCCGTGACAGGGATTACACTGAAGCTTTCTTT. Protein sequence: CASSLRDRDYTEAFF.